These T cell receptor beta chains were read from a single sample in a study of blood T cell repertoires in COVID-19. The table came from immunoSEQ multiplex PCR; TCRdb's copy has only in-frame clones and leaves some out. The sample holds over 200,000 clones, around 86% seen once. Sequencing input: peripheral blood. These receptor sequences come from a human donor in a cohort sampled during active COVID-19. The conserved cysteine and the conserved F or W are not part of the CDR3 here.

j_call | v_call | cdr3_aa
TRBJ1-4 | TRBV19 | ASSLDRAGPQNEKLF
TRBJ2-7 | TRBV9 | ASSGGQGGYEQY
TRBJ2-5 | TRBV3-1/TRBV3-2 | ASSQDPSGSRETQY
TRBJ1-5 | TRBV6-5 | ASRGLVRDQPQH
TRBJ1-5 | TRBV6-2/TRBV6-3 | ASSYVIRTGAIGSNQPQH
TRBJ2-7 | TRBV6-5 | ASSYSGPAYEQY
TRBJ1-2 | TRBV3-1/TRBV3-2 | ASSQAGGGGYT
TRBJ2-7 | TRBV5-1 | ASSLEGGKNEQY
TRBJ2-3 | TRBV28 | ASLKPSRGPDTQY
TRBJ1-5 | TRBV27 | ASSLSRGFQPQH
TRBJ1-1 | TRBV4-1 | ASSYGTGEETEAF
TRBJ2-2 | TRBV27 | ASSSYRGPGELF
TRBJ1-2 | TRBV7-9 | ASSLTEYGYT
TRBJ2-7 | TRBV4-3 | ASSPLTGTSYEQY
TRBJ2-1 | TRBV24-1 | ATSGLVYNEQF
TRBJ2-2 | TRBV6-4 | ASSLYTGELF
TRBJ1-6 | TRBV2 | ASSAGDSPLH
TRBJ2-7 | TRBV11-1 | ASSLVAGPSYEQY
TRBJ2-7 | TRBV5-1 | ASSLGDRGDEQY
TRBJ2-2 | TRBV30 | AWSLGQGATGELF
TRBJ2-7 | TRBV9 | ASSVGQGFNEQY
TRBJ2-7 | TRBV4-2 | ASSPTSGLAYEQY
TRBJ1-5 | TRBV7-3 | ASSLSPGRNQPQH
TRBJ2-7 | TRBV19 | ASSTGLASNEQY
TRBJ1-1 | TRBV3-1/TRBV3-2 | ASSHHRGLAF
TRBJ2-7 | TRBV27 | ASSLHGRGSRGYEQY
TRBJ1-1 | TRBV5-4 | ASSVQGLMNTEAF
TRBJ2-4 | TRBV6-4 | ASSDPPLNIQY
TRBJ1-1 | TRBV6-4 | ASSLRDRRSEAF
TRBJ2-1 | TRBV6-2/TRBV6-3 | ASSWDRGVYNEQF
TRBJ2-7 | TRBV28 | ASGQGGTYEQY
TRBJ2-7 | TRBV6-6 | ASSRRESGLGSYEQY
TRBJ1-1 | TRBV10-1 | ASKYTADEAF
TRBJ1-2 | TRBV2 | ASGVNRLSNYGYT
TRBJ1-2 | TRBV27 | ASSVGLRGGYGYT
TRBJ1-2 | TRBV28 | ASVLDRTRFGYT
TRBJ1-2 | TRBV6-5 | ASRRQTGISYGYT
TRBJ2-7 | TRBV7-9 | ASSSGQGSYEQY
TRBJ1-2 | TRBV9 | ASSAGTGHGYT
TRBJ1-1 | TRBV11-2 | ASSPPRQNGDTEAF
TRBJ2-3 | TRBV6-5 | ASSYLWGQSTDTQY
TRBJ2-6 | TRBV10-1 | ASSESVRSSGANVLT
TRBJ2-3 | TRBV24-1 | ATRTSGSTDTQY
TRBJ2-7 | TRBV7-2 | ASSPGGLSYEQY
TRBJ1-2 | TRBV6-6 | ASSLTGKSYGYT
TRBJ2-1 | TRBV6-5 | ASSRQGLVYNEQF
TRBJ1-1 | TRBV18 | ASSPAVNTEAF
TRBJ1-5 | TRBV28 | ASSPPGTGEHNQPQH
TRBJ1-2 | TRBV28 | ASSLADNYGYT